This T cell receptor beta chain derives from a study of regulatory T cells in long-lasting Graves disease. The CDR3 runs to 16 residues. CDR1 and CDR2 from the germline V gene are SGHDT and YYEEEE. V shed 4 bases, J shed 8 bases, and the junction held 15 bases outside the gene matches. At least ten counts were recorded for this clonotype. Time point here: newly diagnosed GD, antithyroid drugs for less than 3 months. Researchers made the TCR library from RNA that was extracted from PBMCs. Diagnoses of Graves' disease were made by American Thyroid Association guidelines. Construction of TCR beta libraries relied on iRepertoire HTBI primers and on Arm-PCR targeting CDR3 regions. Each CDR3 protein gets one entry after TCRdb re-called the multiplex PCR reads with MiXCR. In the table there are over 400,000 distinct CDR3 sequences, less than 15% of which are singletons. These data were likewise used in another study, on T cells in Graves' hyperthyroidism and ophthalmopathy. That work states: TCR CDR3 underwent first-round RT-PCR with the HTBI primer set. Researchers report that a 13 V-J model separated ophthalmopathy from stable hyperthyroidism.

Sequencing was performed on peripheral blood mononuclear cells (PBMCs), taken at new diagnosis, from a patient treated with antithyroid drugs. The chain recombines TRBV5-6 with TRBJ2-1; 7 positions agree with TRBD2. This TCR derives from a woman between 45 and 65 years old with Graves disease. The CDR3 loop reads CASSNPLTGGADEQFF. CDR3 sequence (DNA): TGTGCCAGCAGCAATCCCCTGACGGGAGGAGCGGATGAGCAGTTCTTC.